These T cell receptor beta chains were read from a single sample in a study of T cell responses to AZD1222 COVID-19 vaccine. Assay: immunoSEQ multiplex PCR; the TCRdb copy retains only in-frame clones and omits some. The sample lists more than 110,000 clones; roughly 90% were seen once. Sequencing used peripheral blood, obtained on day 0 of AZD1222 vaccination. The receptor source for this set is an adult in good health. CDR3s include the opening cysteine and the closing phenylalanine or tryptophan. D genes are given only for firm matches. Only part of the rows carry a size: once, few, many, or a class if the clone is expanded.

clone_size | d_call | j_call | v_call | cdr3_aa | cdr3_nt
. | . | TRBJ1-1 | TRBV25-1 | CASSESQRNTEAFF | TGTGCCAGCAGTGAATCTCAAAGGAACACTGAAGCTTTCTTT
. | TRBD1 | TRBJ1-2 | TRBV6-2/TRBV6-3 | CASSENRGGYGGYTF | TGTGCCAGCAGCGAGAACAGGGGAGGATACGGCGGCTACACCTTC
. | . | TRBJ1-4 | TRBV27 | CASSPGQRPREKLFF | TGTGCCAGCAGTCCCGGACAGCGGCCCCGCGAAAAACTGTTTTTT
. | . | TRBJ1-4 | TRBV4-1 | CASSRTAREKLFF | TGCGCCAGCAGCCGGACGGCCCGGGAAAAACTGTTTTTT
. | . | TRBJ1-5 | TRBV18 | CASSPLAADQPQHF | TGTGCCAGCTCACCACTCGCGGCAGATCAGCCCCAGCATTTT
once | TRBD2 | TRBJ2-1 | TRBV5-1 | CASSLGVGSGRSVRQQFF | TGCGCCAGCAGCTTGGGAGTAGGGAGCGGGAGATCGGTCCGTCAGCAGTTCTTC
. | . | TRBJ1-5 | TRBV27 | CASSLQGSQPQHF | TGTGCCAGCAGTTTACAGGGATCCCAGCCCCAGCATTTT
. | . | TRBJ2-5 | TRBV19 | CASHSLRGETQYF | TGTGCCAGTCACTCCCTCAGGGGAGAGACCCAGTACTTC
few | TRBD2 | TRBJ2-7 | TRBV14 | CASSQRTSAFYEQYF | TGTGCCAGCAGCCAGCGGACTAGCGCGTTCTACGAGCAGTACTTC
. | TRBD1 | TRBJ1-2 | TRBV29-1 | CSVGGTGQTNYGYTF | TGCAGCGTTGGGGGGACAGGACAAACTAACTATGGCTACACCTTC
. | . | TRBJ1-2 | TRBV25-1 | CASSESRAPTYGYTF | TGTGCCAGCAGTGAATCAAGGGCCCCGACCTATGGCTACACCTTC
. | . | TRBJ1-2 | TRBV7-9 | CASVTTKGTYGYTF | TGTGCCAGCGTGACCACTAAGGGGACCTATGGCTACACCTTC
once | . | TRBJ1-2 | TRBV9 | CASSVGAADNYGYTF | TGTGCCAGCAGCGTAGGGGCGGCTGATAACTATGGCTACACCTTC
. | TRBD2 | TRBJ2-4 | TRBV6-2/TRBV6-3 | CASSFGRSGSTKNIQYF | TGTGCCAGCAGTTTCGGACGTAGCGGGAGCACCAAAAACATTCAGTACTTC
. | . | TRBJ2-5 | TRBV30 | CAWGSPGLQETQYF | TGTGCCTGGGGTTCCCCGGGGTTGCAAGAGACCCAGTACTTC
. | . | TRBJ1-2 | TRBV28 | CASSRMSGSRNYGYTF | TGTGCCAGCAGTCGGATGTCGGGTTCGCGGAACTATGGCTACACCTTC
. | . | TRBJ1-5 | TRBV5-1 | CASSFQPSNQPQHF | TGCGCCAGCAGCTTTCAGCCAAGCAATCAGCCCCAGCATTTT
. | . | TRBJ2-7 | TRBV1 | CTSSQGTSTGEQYF | TGCACCAGCAGCCAAGGGACTTCGACGGGCGAGCAGTACTTC
. | . | TRBJ2-1 | TRBV19 | CASSIDGLIPDSYYNEQFF | TGTGCCAGTAGTATAGATGGCCTGATTCCGGACAGCTACTACAATGAGCAGTTCTTC
. | TRBD1 | TRBJ1-1 | TRBV3-1/TRBV3-2 | CASSQGTGNTEAFF | TGTGCCAGCAGCCAAGGGACAGGGAACACTGAAGCTTTCTTT
. | TRBD1 | TRBJ1-1 | TRBV4-3 | CASSQVGQGVAEAFF | TGCGCCAGCAGCCAAGTGGGACAGGGGGTCGCTGAAGCTTTCTTT
. | TRBD1 | TRBJ1-2 | TRBV5-1 | CASSLAVTGGVSYGYTF | TGCGCCAGCAGCTTGGCAGTGACAGGGGGCGTCAGCTATGGCTACACCTTC
. | TRBD1 | TRBJ1-2 | TRBV29-1 | CSVEGFDRGSVYGYTF | TGCAGCGTTGAAGGCTTCGACAGGGGCTCTGTCTATGGCTACACCTTC
. | . | TRBJ2-7 | TRBV3-1/TRBV3-2 | CASSQVVSGTYEQYF | TGTGCCAGCAGCCAAGTCGTTAGCGGAACCTACGAGCAGTACTTC
. | . | TRBJ2-3 | TRBV5-4 | CASSLPDGTDTQYF | TGTGCCAGCAGCTTGCCCGACGGCACAGATACGCAGTATTTT
. | TRBD1 | TRBJ1-5 | TRBV7-6 | CASSLEQGNQPQHF | TGTGCCAGCAGCTTAGAACAGGGGAATCAGCCCCAGCATTTT
once | . | TRBJ1-1 | TRBV7-9 | CASSARPGFAAFF | TGTGCCAGCAGCGCACGCCCGGGATTTGCAGCTTTCTTT
. | . | TRBJ1-5 | TRBV20-1 | CSAEEGEAQHF | TGCAGTGCCGAGGAGGGGGAGGCCCAGCATTTT
. | TRBD2 | TRBJ2-1 | TRBV9 | CASSASGGGRYNEQFF | TGTGCCAGCAGCGCCAGCGGGGGGGGACGGTACAATGAGCAGTTCTTC
. | . | TRBJ2-3 | TRBV5-1 | CASSLDGGPSTDTQYF | TGCGCCAGCAGCTTGGATGGCGGGCCCAGCACAGATACGCAGTATTTT
. | . | TRBJ2-7 | TRBV5-1 | CASSLQHEQYF | TGCGCCAGCAGCCTTCAACACGAGCAGTACTTC
few | . | TRBJ1-1 | TRBV7-9 | CASSRGSWGTEAFF | TGTGCCAGCAGCCGAGGGTCCTGGGGCACTGAAGCTTTCTTT
once | . | TRBJ1-1 | TRBV2 | CASSERGPEAFF | TGTGCCAGCAGTGAACGGGGACCTGAAGCTTTCTTT
. | TRBD1 | TRBJ2-1 | TRBV18 | CASSQGMFGQGANEQFF | TGTGCCAGCTCACAGGGAATGTTCGGACAGGGGGCTAATGAGCAGTTCTTC
once | TRBD1 | TRBJ2-7 | TRBV19 | CASSWGQGPYEQYF | TGTGCCAGTAGTTGGGGACAGGGGCCCTACGAGCAGTACTTC
. | . | TRBJ2-4 | TRBV5-1 | CASSFSGAKNIQYF | TGCGCCAGCAGCTTTAGCGGAGCCAAAAACATTCAGTACTTC
. | . | TRBJ1-6 | TRBV5-5 | CASSLVGELLALHF | TGTGCCAGCAGCTTGGTGGGTGAGCTCCTCGCCCTCCACTTT
once | . | TRBJ1-6 | TRBV5-1 | CASSLGQAENSPLHF | TGCGCCAGCAGCTTGGGTCAGGCCGAAAATTCACCCCTCCACTTT
. | . | TRBJ1-1 | TRBV6-5 | CASSRSFSGEPEAFF | TGTGCCAGCAGCCGGTCTTTTTCGGGGGAGCCTGAAGCTTTCTTT
. | TRBD1 | TRBJ2-7 | TRBV7-8 | CASSLVGGEGHEQYF | TGTGCCAGCAGCTTAGTAGGGGGCGAAGGCCACGAGCAGTACTTC
. | . | TRBJ1-5 | TRBV19 | CASSIVSGHQPQHF | TGTGCCAGTAGTATAGTTTCAGGGCACCAGCCCCAGCATTTT
. | . | TRBJ2-2 | TRBV6-6 | CASSFPTGNTGELFF | TGTGCCAGCAGTTTCCCGACAGGGAACACCGGGGAGCTGTTTTTT